Each of the 6 T cell receptor beta chains below was sequenced from the same sample in a study of CD8 T cells in ankylosing spondylitis. TCRdb itself ran the 5' RACE reads through MiXCR, one entry per CDR3 protein. The table includes 180,000 or so distinct CDR3 sequences, approximately 10% detected once. Sequenced: blood, either unsorted or a sorted T cell fraction (not recorded which). These receptors all stem from a male donor with ankylosing spondylitis or in good health (not recorded which).

This clonotype was seen only a few times. J is TRBJ2-7 and V is TRBV5-1; 12 bases line up with TRBD2. CDR3 length: 16 amino acids. Germline lookup yields CDR1 SGHRS and CDR2 YFSETQ. The ends lost 4 bases at V and 2 bases at J; junction bases unmatched: 7. CDR3 sequence reads: CASSQTSGGSAYEQYF. For the CDR3, the DNA is TGCGCCAGCAGCCAGACTAGCGGGGGATCAGCCTACGAGCAGTACTTC.

This clonotype has a count of ten or more. The CDR3 DNA follows: TGTGCCAGCAGTTTAGGACCCAAGAATGAGCAGTTCTTC. Encoded protein: CASSLGPKNEQFF. This chain connects TRBV12-3 or TRBV12-4 to TRBJ2-1; D not resolved. The CDR3 sequence is 13 residues long. Trimming cost V 1 base and J 7 bases, with 8 bases left between them.

There are many counts of this clonotype. This chain connects TRBV10-2 to TRBJ2-3; 11 nucleotides line up with TRBD2. V shed 4 bases, J shed 3 bases, and the junction held 6 bases outside the gene matches. Germline CDR1 and CDR2: WSHSY and SAAADI. The CDR3 loop spans 16 amino acids. CDR3 sequence reads: CASSVGSGRETDTQYF. The CDR3 region has the DNA TGCGCCAGCAGTGTTGGTAGCGGGAGGGAAACAGATACGCAGTATTTT.

This clonotype has at least ten counts. V and J are TRBV5-6 and TRBJ2-2, with 8 positions matching TRBD1. The CDR3 covers 15 residues. J was trimmed by 2 bases and V by 4 bases; bases with no gene match: 4. The germline CDR1 and CDR2 sequences are SGHDT and YYEEEE. The CDR3 loop reads CASSPGQGNTGELFF. The CDR3 DNA reads TGTGCCAGCAGCCCCGGACAGGGAAACACCGGGGAGCTGTTTTTT.

A few counts support this clonotype. The genes are TRBV7-9 and TRBJ1-1; maybe TRBD1 (6 bases). The CDR3 runs 15 residues. Germline values: CDR1 SEHNR, CDR2 FQNEAQ (reference sequence). V was cut by 4 bases and J by 2 bases, with 14 bases left in between. The CDR3 loop reads CASSSRTEENTEAFF. In nucleotides, the CDR3 is TGTGCCAGCAGCTCAAGGACAGAAGAAAACACTGAAGCTTTCTTT.

This clonotype was counted between two and nine times. This chain uses TRBV11-2 with TRBJ2-7, with D maybe TRBD2 (5 bases). Trimming cost V 3 bases and J 2 bases, with 11 bases left between them. There are 14 residues in the CDR3. The V gene's germline CDR1 is SGHAT and CDR2 FQNNGV. The CDR3 reads CASSFGGQAYEQYF. CDR3 in DNA: TGTGCCAGCAGCTTCGGCGGGCAAGCCTACGAGCAGTACTTC. Full variable domain (rest looked up from reference TRBV11-2 and TRBJ2-7): EAGVAQSPRYKIIEKRQSVAFWCNPISGHATLYWYQQILGQGPKLLIQFQNNGVVDDSQLPKDRFSAERLKGVDSTLKIQPAKLEDSAVYLCASSFGGQAYEQYFGPGTRLTVT.